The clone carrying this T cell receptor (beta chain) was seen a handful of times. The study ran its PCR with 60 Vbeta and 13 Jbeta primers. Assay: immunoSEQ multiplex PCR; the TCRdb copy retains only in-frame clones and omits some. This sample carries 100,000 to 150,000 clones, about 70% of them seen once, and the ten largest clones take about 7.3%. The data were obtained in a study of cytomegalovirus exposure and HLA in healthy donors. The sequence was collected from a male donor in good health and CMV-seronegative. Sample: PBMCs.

The CDR3 DNA is TGTGCCAGCAGGGACGGGACAGGGAATCTCGGCACAGATACGCAGTATTTT. It encodes CASRDGTGNLGTDTQYF. The chain combines TRBV14 with TRBJ2-3; TRBD1 matches 9 bases. Germline assignment: CDR1 SGHDN and CDR2 FVKESK. The V and J ends lost 6 bases and 1 base, in that order; junction bases with no gene match: 11. The CDR3 sequence is 17 residues long.